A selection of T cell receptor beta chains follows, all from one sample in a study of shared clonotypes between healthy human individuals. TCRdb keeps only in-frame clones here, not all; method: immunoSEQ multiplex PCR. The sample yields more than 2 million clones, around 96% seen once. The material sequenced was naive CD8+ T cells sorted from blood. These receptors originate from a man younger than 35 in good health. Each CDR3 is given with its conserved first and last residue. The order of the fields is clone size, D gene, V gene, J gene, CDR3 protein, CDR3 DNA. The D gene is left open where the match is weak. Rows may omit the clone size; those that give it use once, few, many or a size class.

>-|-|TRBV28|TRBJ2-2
CASSFRNTGELFF
TGTGCCAGCAGTTTCCGGAACACCGGGGAGCTGTTTTTT
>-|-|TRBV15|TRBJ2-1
CATSSRYNEQFF
TGTGCCACCAGCAGCCGATACAATGAGCAGTTCTTC
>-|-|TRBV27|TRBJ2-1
CASTRGHPDNEQFF
TGTGCCAGCACTCGGGGACACCCAGACAATGAGCAGTTCTTC
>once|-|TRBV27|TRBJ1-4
CASSWKWPNEKLFF
TGTGCCAGCAGTTGGAAATGGCCTAATGAAAAACTGTTTTTT
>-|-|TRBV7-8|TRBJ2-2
CASSLVLVQGTGELFF
TGTGCCAGCAGCTTAGTGCTAGTGCAGGGCACCGGGGAGCTGTTTTTT
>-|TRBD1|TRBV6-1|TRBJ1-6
CASRLDRDYNSPLHF
TGTGCCAGCAGGTTGGACAGGGACTATAATTCACCCCTCCACTTT
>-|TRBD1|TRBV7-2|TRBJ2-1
CTSSLGQGAYNEQFF
TGTACCAGCAGCTTAGGGCAGGGGGCATACAATGAGCAGTTCTTC
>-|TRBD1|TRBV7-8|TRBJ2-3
CASSLRQGSTDTQYF
TGTGCCAGCAGCCTCCGACAGGGTAGCACAGATACGCAGTATTTT
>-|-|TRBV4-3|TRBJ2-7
CASGGTLEDEQYF
TGCGCCAGCGGCGGGACCCTTGAGGACGAGCAGTACTTC
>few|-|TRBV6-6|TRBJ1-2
CASKTIRERAGYTF
TGTGCCAGCAAGACGATCAGGGAGAGGGCGGGCTACACCTTC
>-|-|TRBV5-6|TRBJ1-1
CASSLGGEAFF
TGTGCCAGCAGCTTAGGGGGTGAAGCTTTCTTT
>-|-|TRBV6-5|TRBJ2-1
CASSQFNNEQFF
TGTGCCAGCAGTCAATTCAACAATGAGCAGTTCTTC
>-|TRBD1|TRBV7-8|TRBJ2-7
CASSPRDRIYEQYF
TGTGCCAGCAGCCCCCGGGACAGGATATACGAGCAGTACTTC
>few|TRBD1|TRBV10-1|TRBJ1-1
CASSETGGMNTEAFF
TGCGCCAGCAGTGAGACAGGGGGCATGAACACTGAAGCTTTCTTT
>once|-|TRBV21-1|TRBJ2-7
CASSKALRASGWYEQYF
TGTGCCAGCAGCAAAGCGCTTAGGGCTAGCGGGTGGTACGAGCAGTACTTC
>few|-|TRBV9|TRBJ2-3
CASSVLSTDTQYF
TGTGCCAGCAGCGTACTAAGCACAGATACGCAGTATTTT
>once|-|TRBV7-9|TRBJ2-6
CASSSDQGSGANVLTF
TGTGCCAGCAGCTCAGACCAGGGTTCTGGGGCCAACGTCCTGACTTTC
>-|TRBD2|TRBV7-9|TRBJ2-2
CASSQREGLNTGELFF
TGTGCCAGCAGCCAGCGGGAGGGCTTGAACACCGGGGAGCTGTTTTTT
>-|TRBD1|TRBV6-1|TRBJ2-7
CASSGQGWGTYEQYF
TGTGCCAGCAGTGGACAGGGATGGGGCACCTACGAGCAGTACTTC
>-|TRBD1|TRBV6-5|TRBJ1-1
CASIDPRQGKTEAFF
TGTGCCAGCATCGATCCCCGACAGGGGAAGACTGAAGCTTTCTTT
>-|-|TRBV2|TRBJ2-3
CASSEAPLGGTDTQYF
TGTGCCAGCAGTGAAGCGCCTCTCGGGGGCACAGATACGCAGTATTTT
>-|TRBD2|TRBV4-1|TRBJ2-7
CASSQTRLAGGYEQYF
TGCGCCAGCAGCCAAACCCGACTAGCGGGAGGTTACGAGCAGTACTTC
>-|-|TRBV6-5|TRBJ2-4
CASSAGSAKNIQYF
TGTGCCAGCAGTGCAGGTTCAGCCAAAAACATTCAGTACTTC